This T cell receptor (beta chain) was captured by sequencing in a study of T cells in Graves' hyperthyroidism and ophthalmopathy (dated by TCRdb to 2018 to 2020). General notes on the study: Peripheral blood was sampled at the time of initial diagnosis, prior to any treatment. TCR V-J signatures able to tell the groups apart were searched for in a discovery cohort of some 97 patients, of whom roughly 42 had Graves' ophthalmopathy and about 55 had stable Graves' hyperthyroidism. TCR Vbeta CDR3 sequencing of 120 to 150 peripheral blood samples (43 ophthalmopathy, about 80 hyperthyroidism and roughly 17 progressor patients) is reported in the paper. An independent validation cohort of 18 to 20 hyperthyroidism patients and 17 patients who later progressed to ophthalmopathy tested prospective prediction of ophthalmopathy. The approximately 100 discovery patients were randomly divided into training and test sets at a 7:3 ratio. Once sampling was done, hyperthyroidism patients were given methimazole at a starting dose of 30 mg daily, whereas ophthalmopathy patients were given high-dose intravenous methylprednisolone. Thyroid tissue and blood T-cell repertoires from several Graves' hyperthyroidism patients were also compared in the study.

What the study reported, not specific to this receptor: Most expanded thyroid clonotypes (frequency above 0.001) were also found in blood, which suggests that blood repertoires may mirror thyroid immune responses. In validation, progression to ophthalmopathy was predicted by the model with 70% to 71% sensitivity and 72.22% specificity, a median of around 5.9 months before onset. A 13 V-J signature model separated ophthalmopathy from stable hyperthyroidism, with around 90% sensitivity and 81.08% specificity in cross-validation and 80%/75% in testing. Sample size was not statistically predetermined, and blinding of investigators to group allocation was not performed.

This clonotype was seen many times. Its antigen target is currently unknown. The sample holds no much larger clone one base away, and base qualities are not on file. Stable Graves' hyperthyroidism was defined as the absence of progression to ophthalmopathy over 18 months of follow-up. Hyperthyroidism patients were newly diagnosed, had a disease duration of under 2 months, and were aged 18 to 65 years. The study excluded patients with uncontrolled infections, other autoimmune diseases, pregnancy or lactation. Diagnoses relied on clinical symptoms, serum thyroxine and TRAb, thyroid ultrasound and orbital computed tomography. Ficoll-Paque density gradient centrifugation was used to isolate PBMCs from approximately 10 ml of fresh peripheral blood. Total RNA was extracted using Trizol reagent, and RNA quality was assessed on an Agilent 2100 Bioanalyzer. The germline V gene (reference sequence) specifies GTSNPN as CDR1 and SVGIG as CDR2. The germline V end is reduced by 3 bases and the J end by 2 bases; junction bases left unmatched: 3. The CDR3, from cysteine to phenylalanine, totals 14 residues. The entry retains the CDR3 DNA only, 42 bases that are in frame from base 1.

TCR beta CDR3 regions were amplified from RNA transcripts. For the first round of RT-PCR on the TCR CDR3, the HTBI primer set was used together with the Qiagen OneStep RT-PCR kit. Libraries were constructed in a second round of multiplex PCR, after which size selection and purification were carried out. Paired-end sequencing of the libraries was performed with 100 bp reads on an Illumina HiSeq2000. As for the authors' bioinformatics: SOAPnuke was used to process the raw data, removing reads that contained adapters or uncalled bases, had a mean Phred below 15, or lacked an exact match to the constant primer or identifier. High-quality paired reads were merged with COPE v1.2.5, and unique nucleotide sequences were defined as clonotypes. MiTCR v1.1 was used to align the clonotypes against IMGT TRBV, TRBD and TRBJ reference segments. The analysis included only V-J combinations with a frequency above 0.0001, which together covered more than 99% of the repertoires. The TCS score was defined as the ratio of F50 (clonal expansion) to E x V (chaos), calculated using BLOSUM62-based TCRdist between CDR3 peptides within each V-J. Welch's t-statistics and random forest reduced 500 to 650 V-J features to roughly 13, which were used in a naive Bayes classifier (R e1071). Using fastp trimming at Q25 and MiXCR clonotype assembly, TCRdb reanalyzed the public sequencing data and kept in-frame beta chains. For every CDR3 protein sequence, its rows merge into one entry that carries the most common genes and DNA. The V and J calls, along with clone size, are taken from TCRdb and not from the paper's own processing. Recorded for this sample are around 350,000 distinct CDR3 sequences; about 18% of them occurred a single time. The top ten hold about 3.5% of the sample.

Source material: blood. The chain links TRBV30 with TRBJ1-5; TRBD1 matches 8 bases in the middle. The TCR originated in a woman aged 18-29 years with Graves' hyperthyroidism. CDR3 region: CAWSGTGRNQPQHF. At the DNA level, the sequence is TGTGCCTGGAGCGGGACAGGTCGCAATCAGCCCCAGCATTTT.